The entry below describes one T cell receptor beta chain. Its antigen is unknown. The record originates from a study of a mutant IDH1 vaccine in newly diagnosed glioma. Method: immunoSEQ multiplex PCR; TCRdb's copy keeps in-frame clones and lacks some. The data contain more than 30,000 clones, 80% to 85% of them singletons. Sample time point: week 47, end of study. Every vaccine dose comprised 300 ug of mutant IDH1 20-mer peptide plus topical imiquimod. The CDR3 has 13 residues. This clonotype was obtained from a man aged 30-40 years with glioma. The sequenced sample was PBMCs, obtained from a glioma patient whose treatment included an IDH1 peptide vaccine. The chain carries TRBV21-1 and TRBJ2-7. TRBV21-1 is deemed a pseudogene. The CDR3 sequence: CASSCGEVYEQYF. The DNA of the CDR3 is TGTGCCAGCAGCTGTGGGGAAGTCTACGAGCAGTACTTC.